This TCR beta chain was retrieved from a study of vaccination and CD4 T cells after COVID-19. Across the study: From HCoV-229E, HCoV-OC43, HCoV-NL63 and SARS-CoV-2, overlapping spike peptides were used to stimulate the cells.

Described time point: late sampling 161 to 241 days after vaccination in a few convalescent patients. Treatment noted: approximately nine-day PBMC culture with coronavirus spike peptide pools or control peptides (ViraFEST assay). ViraFEST relied on peptide pools to expand antigen-specific T cells; the TCRs were sequenced afterward. Researchers used the Oncomine TCR Beta short-read assay to sequence DNA from cultured CD4+ T cells. The source of extracted genomic DNA was cultured CD4+ T cells. TCRdb analysed the PCR reads with MiXCR anew, one entry per CDR3 protein. The sample carries 20,000 to 25,000 distinct CDR3 sequences, around two fifths recorded once. Notes on this clonotype: Its antigen remains unknown.

The CDR3 sequence is 11 residues long. V lost 6 bases, J lost 4 bases, and 7 bases lay in between. The germline V gene encodes CDR1 DFQATT and CDR2 SNEGSKA (reference sequence). Study-wide results and limits: Looking at convalescent patients, a median approximately 83% of reactive clones were present only post-vaccination.

The chain is built from TRBV20-1 and TRBJ2-1; D is uncertain. Specimen: CD4+ T cells from blood, cultured in vitro, collected about 7 months after SARS-CoV-2 vaccination. This receptor was taken from a human donor who had recovered from COVID-19. CDR3: CSAPFYNEQFF. For the CDR3, the DNA is TGCAGTGCCCCCTTTTACAATGAGCAGTTCTTC.